This T cell receptor beta chain was documented in a study of cytomegalovirus exposure and HLA in healthy donors (dated 2017 in TCRdb). About the study as a whole: An earlier analysis of roughly 630 of the donors reported about 290 Gb of sequence data and some 120 million unique TCR beta sequences from 150 million to 200 million T cells. Approximately 330 gigabases of sequencing data and around 88 million unique TCR sequences made up an early release that covered roughly 670 HLA-typed donors. The genetic ancestry cluster associated with self-reported Caucasian donors included 81% of the approximately 400 genotyped donors. The study was designed to test whether signatures of past pathogen exposure could be identified by cataloging public T cell receptors. Using immunosequencing, the study profiled T cell repertoires from some 670 subjects and related those repertoires to cytomegalovirus serostatus. Along with the roughly 700-subject first cohort, a separate validation cohort of about 110 different subjects was used. To predict cytomegalovirus infection status, the study brought together high-throughput TCR immunosequencing, statistical association of individual TCRs with disease status, and machine learning. To study patterns of TCR occurrence, a later analysis re-analyzed previously published TCR beta repertoires from just over 650 donors and added high-resolution HLA genotyping. In the later analysis, no new phenotypic data were used to find candidate immune exposures; instead, reliance was placed on TCR beta sequences and their occurrence across donors. To decide whether each TCR beta V gene segment behaved as functional or pseudogenic, an earlier analysis of several hundred of the donors relied on high-throughput TCR beta sequencing. Donor age, sex, ethnicity and CMV serostatus were compiled together with the repertoire data. In a later genetic analysis, genome-wide SNP genotypes for 398 of the 666 donors were used, and that subset was treated as a discovery cohort. Every repertoire in the discovery cohort had been generated on one and the same sequencing platform. Both class I and class II loci were covered by HLA typing, at four-digit resolution. The number of typed donors differed by locus: about 620-630 for A, B, C, DRB1 and DQB1; 522 for DQA1; some 590 for DPA1; and roughly 470 for DPB1. About 5 DR-DQ haplotypes were handled as single units for association and clustering, since linkage in the cohort was strong. On average, roughly 250,000 unique TCR beta nucleotide sequences were sequenced per donor among more than 350 genotyped donors of the cohort, with roughly 18% of those sequences being non-productive.

In the case of this clone: No cognate antigen has been identified for it. Per-base qualities were not stored, and no clone one base away is much larger.

V is trimmed back by 0 bases and J by 3 bases, and the junction contains 6 bases that no gene match accounts for. The CDR3 numbers 16 residues from cysteine through phenylalanine. Only CDR3 DNA is held: 48 bases, read in frame from base 1. CDR1 and CDR2 are drawn from the germline V gene: SGHAT, FQNNGV. In total, around 600 healthy bone marrow donors made up the cohort. Cohort members were all nominally healthy when sampled, although unrecorded immune exposures were likely present. The donor was CMV seropositive and was included in the group of 300 or so seropositive cohort members. A peripheral blood sample was collected from each donor, and TCR beta sequencing was performed on peripheral blood mononuclear cells. The Qiagen DNeasy Blood Extraction Kit was used to extract genomic DNA from the blood cell samples. The full study reports these points: In a later analysis, several top co-occurrence clusters were reported to appear linked to parvovirus B19, influenza, CMV and Epstein-Barr virus. A later genetic analysis reported fewer N-insertions in productive TCRs among donors in an Asian-associated ancestry cluster than the approximately 670-donor mean. Across donors, most TCR sequences were observed very rarely, whereas some public TCRs were present in many individuals. A later genetic analysis associated a missense DCLRE1C variant with V-gene and J-gene trimming of TCR beta chains, and an independent cohort replicated the association. Immune exposure information for the cohort was limited to CMV serostatus. Because counts were too low, seventeen rarely observed V segments, including chromosome 9 orphons, were excluded from the earlier analysis of roughly 580 of the donors. According to a later analysis, most CMV-associated TCR beta chains appeared to be HLA-restricted, and the HLA associations seemed to be driven largely by CMV exposure. The presence/absence analyses assumed that sequencing depth was roughly uniform across donors, and that assumption may not be true. At a false discovery rate of 0.05, a later analysis linked 16,000 or so TCR beta sequences to specific HLA alleles. Cytomegalovirus status was reported to be diagnosed by the classifier with high specificity and sensitivity in both the original and validation cohorts. According to a later analysis, TCR association rates differed among HLA loci, with DRB1 alleles showing the most associated TCRs and HLA-C alleles showing the fewest. Three of the identified cytomegalovirus-associated TCR beta chains were confirmed in vitro to be specific for cytomegalovirus antigens. Broadly in line with IMGT annotations, most TCR beta V segments showed up in productive rearrangements about 87% or about 30% of the time in an earlier analysis of some 590 of the donors. The 87-base-pair reads could not distinguish some IMGT-functional V segments, including TRBV6-2 and TRBV6-3, so those segments were excluded. A total of fewer than 200 TCR beta chains were listed by the study as associated with cytomegalovirus. A further reported finding was that TCR beta sequences accurately predicted the HLA-A and HLA-B alleles for most subjects in the first cohort. Because HLA typing was unavailable for some donors at each locus, only the typed subset was used in association tests. This cohort had only TCR beta chains sequenced, and the lack of alpha or paired-chain data limited which features could be detected. Assigning TCR associations to individual alleles was difficult when HLA alleles, especially DR and DQ, strongly co-occurred. The authors suggested that the approach could potentially be extended to other disease states and immunological phenotypes. Correlated functional status among segregating V segments might be attributable to linkage disequilibrium, but an unknown experimental factor could not be ruled out. A cluster of highly shared sequence variants was judged likely to represent a technical artifact of the sequencing pipeline. A later analysis found that HLA-associated TCR beta chains were more clonally expanded and had lower generation probabilities than equally common non-associated chains.

The library was prepared using the immunoSEQ multiplex PCR assay. For the multiplex PCR, a mixture combining 60 forward primers for TCR Vbeta segments and 13 reverse primers for TCR Jbeta segments was used. The CDR3 region of rearranged TCR beta genes was amplified from genomic DNA by a multiplex PCR assay. The amplified TCR beta libraries were sequenced on the Illumina HiSeq System as 87-base-pair reads. In the paper's pipeline: Across the 600 to 700 repertoires, a later analysis counted tens of millions of unique TCR beta chains, some 11 million of which were shared by at least two donors. Raw reads were error-corrected and collapsed into unique sequences with a nearest-neighbor algorithm that merged closely related sequences to remove PCR and sequencing errors. CDR3 sequences were aligned to IMGT reference sequences to assign V, D and J gene segments. For a sequence to be retained, a match of at least six nucleotides to both a V gene segment and a J gene segment was required. A rearrangement was called productive if the CDR3 had no stop codons and remained in frame with V and J, and every other rearrangement was called non-productive. CDR3 was defined according to IMGT convention as the region running from the second conserved V-encoded cysteine to the conserved J-encoded phenylalanine. The earlier analysis of 500 to 650 of the donors excluded any sequence lacking an unambiguous match to a single V gene segment. In an earlier analysis of 587 of the donors, V segments were called functional above 56.7% productive rearrangements and were called segregating when the between-donor standard deviation exceeded 5%. A statistical classification framework was built for diagnosing cytomegalovirus status from the catalog of TCR beta chain sequences. A later analysis assigned V and J genes by comparing TCR nucleotide sequences with IMGT/GENE-DB human TR gene sequences. The TCRdist pipeline was used in a later analysis to assign CDR3 sequences and most-parsimonious VDJ recombination scenarios. In a later analysis, every TCR beta chain was defined by the combination of its CDR3 amino acid sequence and its V-gene family, and reads without a unique V-gene family were dropped. As a way to deal with suspected cross-contamination and a sequencing artifact, a later analysis dropped 500 to 700 nucleotide sequences that were highly shared and had low generation probability. In a later analysis, a clonal expansion index for each public chain was calculated from normalized within-repertoire ranks of inferred template counts. A later analysis computed generation probabilities with a VDJ recombination model fitted to out-of-frame rearrangements, and checked the results against IGoR. In a later analysis, TCR-TCR, TCR-HLA and TCR-CMV co-occurrence was scored with hypergeometric tests, and a repertoire-size bias correction was applied to TCR pairs. In a later analysis, false discovery rates were estimated by permuting HLA or CMV assignments 20 times. In a later analysis, co-occurring TCRs were grouped using DBSCAN, with TCRdist sequence similarity added in when clustering inside HLA-allele-positive subsets. Repertoires with fewer than 30,000 or more than 120,000 public chains, plus five repertoires with anomalous nucleotide sharing, were excluded from co-occurrence clustering. TCRdb took this table from immuneACCESS and kept in-frame rearrangements with V and J called. Such tables lack part of the clones; where checked against another copy, unresolved V genes explain under half of the gap, and the rest is unexplained. That table gives V, J and clone size, and the DNA gave D and trimming. The sample records 180,000 or so clones, over 80% of which are singletons. The ten biggest clones cover about 1.3% of the sample.

Sequencing used PBMCs. The sequence derives from a girl between 10 and 17 years old in good health and CMV-seropositive. The sequence links TRBV11-2 to TRBJ2-3, with 7 bases aligning to TRBD2. Here is the DNA: TGTGCCAGCAGCTTAGATACCGGGGGGAGGACAGATACGCAGTATTTT. Translated, this gives CASSLDTGGRTDTQYF.